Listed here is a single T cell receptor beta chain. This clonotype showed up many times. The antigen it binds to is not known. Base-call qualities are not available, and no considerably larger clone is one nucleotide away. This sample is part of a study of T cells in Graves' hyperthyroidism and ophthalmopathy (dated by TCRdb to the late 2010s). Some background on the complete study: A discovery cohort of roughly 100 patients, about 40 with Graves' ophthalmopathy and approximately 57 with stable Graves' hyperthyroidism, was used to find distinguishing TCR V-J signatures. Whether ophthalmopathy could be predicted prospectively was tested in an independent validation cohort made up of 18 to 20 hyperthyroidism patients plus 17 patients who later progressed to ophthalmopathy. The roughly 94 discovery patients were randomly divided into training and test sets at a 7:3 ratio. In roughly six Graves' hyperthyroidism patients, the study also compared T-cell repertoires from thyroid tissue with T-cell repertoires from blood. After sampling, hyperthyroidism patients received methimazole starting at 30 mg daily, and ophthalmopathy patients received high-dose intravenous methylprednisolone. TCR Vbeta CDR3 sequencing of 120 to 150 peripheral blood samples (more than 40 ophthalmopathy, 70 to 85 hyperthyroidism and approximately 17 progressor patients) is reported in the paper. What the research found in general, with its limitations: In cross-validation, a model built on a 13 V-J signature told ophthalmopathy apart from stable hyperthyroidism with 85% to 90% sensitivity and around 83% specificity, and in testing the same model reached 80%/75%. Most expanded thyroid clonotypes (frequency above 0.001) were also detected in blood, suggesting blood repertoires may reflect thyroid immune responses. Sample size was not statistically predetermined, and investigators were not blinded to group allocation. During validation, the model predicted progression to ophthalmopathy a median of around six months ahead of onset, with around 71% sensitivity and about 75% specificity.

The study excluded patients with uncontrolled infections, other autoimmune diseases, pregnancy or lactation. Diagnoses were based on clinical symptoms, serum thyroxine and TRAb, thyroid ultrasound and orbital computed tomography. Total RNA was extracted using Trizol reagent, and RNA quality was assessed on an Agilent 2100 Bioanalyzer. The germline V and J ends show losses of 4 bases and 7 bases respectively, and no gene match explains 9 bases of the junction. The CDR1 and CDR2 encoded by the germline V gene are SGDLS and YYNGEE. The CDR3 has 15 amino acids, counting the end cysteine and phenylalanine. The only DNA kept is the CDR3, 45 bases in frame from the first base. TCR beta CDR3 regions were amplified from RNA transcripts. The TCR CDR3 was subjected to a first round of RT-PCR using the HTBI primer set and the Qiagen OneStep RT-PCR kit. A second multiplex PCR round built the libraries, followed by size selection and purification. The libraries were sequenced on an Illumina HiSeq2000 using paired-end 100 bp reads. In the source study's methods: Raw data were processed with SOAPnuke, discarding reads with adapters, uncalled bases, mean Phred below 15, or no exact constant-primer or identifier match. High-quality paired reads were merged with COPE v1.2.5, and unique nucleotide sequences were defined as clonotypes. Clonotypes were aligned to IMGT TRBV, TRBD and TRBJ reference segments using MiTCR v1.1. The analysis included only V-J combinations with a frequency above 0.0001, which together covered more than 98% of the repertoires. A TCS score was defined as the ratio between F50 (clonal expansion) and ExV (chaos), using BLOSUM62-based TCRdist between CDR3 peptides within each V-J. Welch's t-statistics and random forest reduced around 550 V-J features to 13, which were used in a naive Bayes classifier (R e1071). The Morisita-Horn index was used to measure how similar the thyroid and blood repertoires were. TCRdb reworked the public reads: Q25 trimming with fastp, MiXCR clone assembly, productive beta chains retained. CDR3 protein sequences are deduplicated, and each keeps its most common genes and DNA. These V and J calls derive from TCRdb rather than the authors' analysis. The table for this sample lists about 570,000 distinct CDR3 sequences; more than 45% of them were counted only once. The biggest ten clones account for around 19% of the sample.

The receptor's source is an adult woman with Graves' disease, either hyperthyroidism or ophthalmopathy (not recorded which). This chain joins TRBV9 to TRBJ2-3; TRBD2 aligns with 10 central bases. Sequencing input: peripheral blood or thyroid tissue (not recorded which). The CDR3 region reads CASSQTSGRANTQYF. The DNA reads TGTGCCAGCAGCCAAACGAGCGGGAGGGCGAATACGCAGTATTTT. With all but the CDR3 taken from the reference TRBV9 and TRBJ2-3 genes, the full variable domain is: DSGVTQTPKHLITATGQRVTLRCSPRSGDLSVYWYQQSLDQGLQFLIQYYNGEERAKGNILERFSAQQFPDLHSELNLSSLELGDSALYFCASSQTSGRANTQYFGPGTRLTVL.